This TCR beta chain was retrieved from a study of T-cell memory formation after mild COVID-19. Study results and caveats: Most CD4+ clones that shrank were in CM and EM, while CD8+ ones turned up in EMRA.

TCRdb re-called the 5' RACE reads through MiXCR, storing one row per CDR3 protein. The repertoire holds roughly 120,000 distinct CDR3 sequences, with about 16% as singletons. This clonotype has ten or more counts. Its antigen remains unidentified. Source material: PBMCs or a T cell subset sorted from them (not recorded which). This clonotype was sampled from an adult woman who had mild COVID-19 (a few samples of this study predate the infection). Cell type and time point are not known.

CDR3 coding DNA: TGTGCCAGCAGAACCCGACAGGGGCTTGGCAATGAGCAGTTCTTC. It yields the protein CASRTRQGLGNEQFF. V is TRBV7-8 and J is TRBJ2-1; TRBD1 matches at 8 bases. This CDR3 contains 15 residues. The V and J ends lost 6 bases and 6 bases, in that order; junction bases with no gene match: 10. Germline CDR1 SGHVS, CDR2 FQNEAQ. Full variable domain (remainder filled in from reference TRBV7-8 and TRBJ2-1): GAGVSQSPRYKVAKRGQDVALRCDPISGHVSLFWYQQALGQGPEFLTYFQNEAQLDKSGLPSDRFFAERPEGSVSTLKIQRTQQEDSAVYLCASRTRQGLGNEQFFGPGTRLTVL.